This T cell receptor (beta chain) was recorded in a study of blood T cell repertoires in COVID-19. About the study: T cells, B-cell-depleted T cells, or PBMCs provided the cDNA or gDNA that served as material.

Original analysis: Reference gene primer amplification in the assay estimated nucleated cell counts. TCRdb's copy holds only in-frame clones and misses some; the assay was immunoSEQ multiplex PCR. The V and J calls and the clone size are those of that table, but D and trimming were determined from the DNA. The table records approximately 170,000 clones, about nine tenths of them present only once. The CDR3 loop spans 19 amino acids. Input material: peripheral blood. V gene TRBV21-1 combines with J gene TRBJ1-2; the table's D call, TRBD1, was not checked against the DNA. TRBV21-1 counts as a pseudogene. The source of this sequence is a woman in her sixties or seventies with acute or convalescent COVID-19. For the CDR3, the DNA is TGTGCCAGCAGCACGCCTACACCACAGGGCGGCCCCCTCAACTATGGCTACACCTTC. Its translation: CASSTPTPQGGPLNYGYTF.